This entry concerns a single TCR beta chain. The specificity of this receptor is unknown. Base qualities are missing; no much larger clone stands one base away. To identify antigen-specific CD4+ T cell clonotypes by their expansion, the ViraFEST assay first stimulated PBMC with viral peptide pools and then applied TCR sequencing. After around 11 days of culture, CD4+ T cells were isolated with the EasySep CD4+ T cell isolation kit. The absence of prior SARS-CoV-2 infection in healthy vaccine recipients was confirmed by negative nucleocapsid antibodies before and after vaccination. Roughly 2 million PBMC per well were cultured in IMDM with 5% human AB serum, 10 IU/ml IL-2 and gentamicin, plus 10 ug/ml peptides. Half of the culture medium was replaced with fresh IL-2-containing medium on days 3 and 7. Unless noted otherwise, every peptide stimulation condition was grown in triplicate wells. Using Ficoll-Paque Plus gradient centrifugation, PBMC were separated from whole blood and then either used fresh or cryopreserved at -140C. Overlapping peptide pools spanned the spike proteins of SARS-CoV-2 and the common cold coronaviruses HCoV-NL63, HCoV-OC43 and HCoV-229E. The QIAamp micro DNA kit was used to extract genomic DNA from the cultured CD4+ T cells.

Counted from cysteine to phenylalanine, this CDR3 has 13 amino acids. Kept here is only the CDR3 DNA, which spans 39 bases and is read in frame from base 1. The germline ends are 12 bases apart after V is trimmed by 2 bases and J by 10 bases. The source of the sample is a study of vaccination effects on CD4 cells after COVID-19 (dated by TCRdb to between 2022 and 2023). Looking at the study overall: Each participant got two doses of an mRNA SARS-CoV-2 vaccine, either BNT162b2 or mRNA-1273. Altogether, around 9 COVID-19 convalescent patients and a few SARS-CoV-2-naive healthy vaccine recipients made up the full study. The Oncomine TCR Beta short-read assay on an Illumina iSeq 100 was used to sequence cultures from other donors in the study. The study compared SARS-CoV-2 spike-specific CD4+ TCR repertoires before and after mRNA vaccination in COVID-19 convalescent patients and infection-naive vaccine recipients. What the work shows at the level of the full study, not this receptor alone: Limitations of the study were the small number of convalescent patients and the absence of early post-infection timepoints. Among healthy vaccine recipients, nearly all vaccine-induced clones were SARS-CoV-2 mono-reactive, and just 1 of 255 was cross-reactive with common cold coronaviruses. At late post-vaccination timepoints, both infection-induced and vaccine-induced clones showed marked clonal contraction, consistent with waning T cell responses.

Libraries were constructed by the immunoSEQ multiplex PCR assay. DNA from the cultured and isolated CD4+ T cells underwent TCR beta CDR3 sequencing. Regarding the original processing steps: Non-productive TCR sequences were removed and reads were trimmed to the CDR3 region, keeping CDR3s of at least 7 amino acids. The MANAFEST web app was used to pick out antigen-specific clonotypes by comparing their expansion in peptide wells with that in reference cultures. To be called positive, a clone needed expansion at FDR<0.05 compared with the reference and with all other wells, an odds ratio greater than 5, and a frequency greater than 0.1% in two replicate wells. A clonotype was defined as cross-reactive if the clonotype was significantly expanded both in SARS-CoV-2 spike wells and in at least one common cold coronavirus spike condition. CDR3 similarity was assessed by Levenshtein distance with the stringdist R package, and unrooted trees were built with ape in R 3.6.1. TCRdb stores this immuneACCESS table with in-frame sequences only. Part of the clones is absent; in the studies checked, under half of the shortfall reflects unresolved V genes, and no reason is known for the rest. The DNA gave D and trimming, while V, J and clone size come from that table. The sample includes nearly 35,000 clones, with around four fifths observed a single time. Under 30% of the sample lies in the top ten.

The sequenced sample was CD4+ T cells from PBMCs cultured with HCoV-OC43 spike peptides, obtained before COVID-19 vaccination. Interpreted using the paper, the cell subset or site label stands for: HCoV-OC43 spike overlapping peptide pool stimulation. The V and J segments used are TRBV12-3 or TRBV12-4 and TRBJ2-1, with the identity of the D gene unclear. The sequence was collected from a human donor who received a COVID-19 vaccine. The CDR3 region reads CASSLSPFVEQFF. The DNA reads TGTGCCAGCAGTTTATCGCCGTTTGTGGAGCAGTTCTTC.